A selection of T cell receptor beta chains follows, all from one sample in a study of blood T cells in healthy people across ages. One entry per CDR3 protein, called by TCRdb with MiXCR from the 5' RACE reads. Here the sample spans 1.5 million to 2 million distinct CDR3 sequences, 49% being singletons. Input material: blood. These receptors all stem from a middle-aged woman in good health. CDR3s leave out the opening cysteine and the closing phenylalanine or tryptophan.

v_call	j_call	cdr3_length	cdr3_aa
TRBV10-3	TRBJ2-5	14	AISEVGRGQVNEQY
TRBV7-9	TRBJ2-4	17	ASSETGTGGVGAKNIQY
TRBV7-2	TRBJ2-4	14	ASTPQGELAKNIQY
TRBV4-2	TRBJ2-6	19	ASSQDWYELAGGPGANVLT
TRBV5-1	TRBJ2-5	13	ASSPRPDHPETQY
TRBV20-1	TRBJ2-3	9	SASGGVSQY
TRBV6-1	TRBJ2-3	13	ASSDRLGRTDTQY
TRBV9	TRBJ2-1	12	ASSGWTSGGVKF
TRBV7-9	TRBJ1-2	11	ASSLSSWDGYT
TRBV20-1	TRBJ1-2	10	SARSRGITYT
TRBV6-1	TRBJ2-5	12	ASSVNFQQETQY
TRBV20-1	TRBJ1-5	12	SASEGDSNQPQH
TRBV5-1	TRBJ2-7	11	ASSWQGAHEQY
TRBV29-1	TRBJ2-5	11	SVVPLRMETQY
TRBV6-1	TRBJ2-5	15	ASSEAWGLAGQETQY
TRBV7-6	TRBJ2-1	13	ASSNRGRGHNEQF